The 23 T cell receptor beta chains below all came from one sample that was sequenced in a study of blood T cell repertoires in COVID-19. Assay used: immunoSEQ multiplex PCR; TCRdb lists only in-frame clones, some missing. Of about 240,000 clones in the sample, 84% were seen once. The specimen sequenced was peripheral blood. The origin of the receptors is a man aged 45-65 years with acute or convalescent COVID-19.

CDR3 amino acids: CASSFLGGATGELFF. DNA for the CDR3: TGTGCCAGCAGTTTCCTCGGGGGGGCCACCGGGGAGCTGTTTTTT. The chain combines TRBV28 with TRBJ2-2; 8 bases agree with TRBD2. Trimming cost V 3 bases and J 4 bases; bases outside gene matches: 4. The CDR3 is 15 amino acids. The germline V gene encodes CDR1 MDHEN and CDR2 SYDVKM. Full variable domain (outside the CDR3, taken from reference TRBV28 and TRBJ2-2): DVKVTQSSRYLVKRTGEKVFLECVQDMDHENMFWYRQDPGLGLRLIYFSYDVKMKEKGDIPEGYSVSREKKERFSLILESASTNQTSMYLCASSFLGGATGELFFGEGSRLTVL.

CDR3 residues: CASSRYGRDSGANVLTF. In DNA, the CDR3 is TGTGCCAGCAGCCGGTATGGGCGCGACTCTGGGGCCAACGTCCTGACTTTC. The V and J genes are TRBV7-9 and TRBJ2-6; D gene unclear. Germline loops: CDR1 SEHNR, CDR2 FQNEAQ (reference sequence). The CDR3 contains 17 residues. V was cut by 5 bases and J by 0 bases, with 14 bases left in between.

This chain joins TRBV2 and TRBJ1-1; TRBD1 is a possible D gene (6 bases). CDR3 length equals 15 residues. Germline-derived CDR1 and CDR2 are SNHLY and FYNNEI. V was shortened by 1 base and J by 2 bases, with 11 bases between the two germline ends. CDR3 protein: CASSEEDSYNTEAFF. In DNA form, the CDR3 reads TGTGCCAGCAGTGAAGAGGACAGCTATAACACTGAAGCTTTCTTT.

The chain employs TRBV7-9 and TRBJ2-7; tentative D call: TRBD2 (6 bases). The V and J ends lost 5 bases and 3 bases respectively, with 14 bases between them. CDR3 length equals 14 residues. Germline CDR1 and CDR2: SEHNR and FQNEAQ (reference sequence). The CDR3 reads CASSNQPDYYEQYF. The CDR3 DNA reads TGTGCCAGCAGCAACCAACCGGACTACTACGAGCAGTACTTC.

The chain employs TRBV18 and TRBJ1-1; D not resolved. Looked up from germline, CDR1 is KGHSH and CDR2 is LQKENI. This CDR3 comprises 13 residues. The germline V and J ends were trimmed by 1 base and 3 bases, with 6 bases remaining between them. The CDR3 nucleotides are TGTGCCAGCTCACCACAGAGGGACACTGAAGCTTTCTTT. Translating it yields CASSPQRDTEAFF.

The chain is built from TRBV19 and TRBJ2-7, with a weak D call TRBD1 (5 bases). Germline V gene sequence: CDR1 LNHDA, CDR2 SQIVND (reference sequence). Trimming took off 5 bases at V and 2 bases at J, with 10 bases between the two ends. The CDR3 has 13 residues. The CDR3 loop reads CASSALGAYEQYF. For the CDR3, the DNA is TGTGCCAGTAGTGCCCTAGGGGCCTACGAGCAGTACTTC.

This chain links TRBV25-1 with TRBJ2-1; 11 bases agree with TRBD2. J was trimmed by 4 bases and V by 2 bases; bases with no gene match: 7. The length of the CDR3 is 17 residues. From germline, CDR1 is MGHDK and CDR2 SYGVNS. CDR3 in amino acids: CASSEGVAGGLYNEQFF. CDR3 bases: TGTGCCAGCAGTGAAGGGGTAGCGGGAGGGCTATACAATGAGCAGTTCTTC.

The chain couples TRBV25-1 to TRBJ2-5; D is perhaps TRBD1 (5 bases). V was shortened by 1 base and J by 3 bases, with 9 bases between the two germline ends. This CDR3 spans 14 amino acids. CDR1 MGHDK and CDR2 SYGVNS come from the germline V gene. In nucleotides, the CDR3 is TGTGCCAGCAGTGAATCAGGCAGGGAAGAGACCCAGTACTTC. As protein: CASSESGREETQYF.

The chain uses TRBV20-1 and TRBJ2-5; 12 positions match TRBD1. J was trimmed by 5 bases and V by 3 bases; bases with no gene match: 13. The CDR3 is 17 amino acids. Per the germline V gene, CDR1 is DFQATT and CDR2 is SNEGSKA (reference sequence). This CDR3 is CSASKGLGQGAVETQYF. The CDR3 bases are TGCAGTGCTAGTAAGGGATTGGGACAGGGGGCTGTGGAGACCCAGTACTTC.

The V and J genes are TRBV6-1 and TRBJ1-5; D might be TRBD1 (6 bases). Germline V gene data show CDR1 as MNHNS and CDR2 as SASEGT. The CDR3 extends over 15 amino acids. The ends were cut back, 3 bases at V and 7 bases at J, with 16 bases in the middle. CDR3 residues: CASSDVRRTVQPQHF. In DNA form, the CDR3 reads TGTGCCAGCAGTGATGTACGCAGGACAGTACAGCCCCAGCATTTT.

The chain uses TRBV28 and TRBJ2-1; TRBD1 matches at 7 bases. Unmatched junction bases numbered 7, after V lost 8 bases and J lost 0 bases. The CDR3 is 15 residues long. Germline CDR1 MDHEN, CDR2 SYDVKM. CDR3 loop: CASGSTGSSYNEQFF. In nucleotides, the CDR3 is TGTGCCAGCGGATCGACAGGGAGCTCCTACAATGAGCAGTTCTTC.

The V and J genes are TRBV19 and TRBJ2-3, with D maybe TRBD2 (6 bases). The CDR3 runs to 14 residues. The V end was cut by 3 bases, the J end by 1 base, with 8 bases between. Germline CDR1 LNHDA, CDR2 SQIVND (reference sequence). The CDR3 reads CASSIGGGTDTQYF. The CDR3 DNA is TGTGCCAGTAGTATCGGCGGGGGCACAGATACGCAGTATTTT.

This clone was recorded once. The junction departs from the called germline gene at one end, perhaps through a read error. The chain couples TRBV20-1 to TRBJ1-1; possibly TRBD1 for D (6 bases). This CDR3 spans 10 amino acids. Germline lookup yields CDR1 DFQATT and CDR2 SNEGSKA (reference sequence). CDR3 protein: CSTGKGEAFF. CDR3 DNA sequence: TGTTCAACAGGGAAAGGAGAAGCTTTCTTT.

The chain couples TRBV30 to TRBJ2-5, with 9 bases matching TRBD1. The ends lost 4 bases at V and 4 bases at J; junction bases unmatched: 1. The CDR3 totals 12 residues. Germline V gene sequence: CDR1 GTSNPN, CDR2 SVGIG (reference sequence). The CDR3 DNA reads TGTGCCTGGAACAGGGGGCGAGAGACCCAGTACTTC. Residues: CAWNRGRETQYF.

The rearrangement links TRBV19 to TRBJ1-4; possible D gene TRBD1, 6 bases. Germline V gene sequence: CDR1 LNHDA, CDR2 SQIVND (reference sequence). There are 14 residues in the CDR3. The V end was cut by 4 bases, the J end by 7 bases, with 13 bases between. CDR3 amino acids: CASSTPGAGEKLFF. CDR3 sequence (DNA): TGTGCCAGTAGTACCCCAGGGGCGGGTGAAAAACTGTTTTTT.

This chain connects TRBV28 to TRBJ1-2; D gene unclear. The CDR3 has 12 residues. V dropped 6 bases and J dropped 1 base, with 6 bases sitting between them. Germline V gene data show CDR1 as MDHEN and CDR2 as SYDVKM. In DNA, the CDR3 is TGTGCCAGCAGGGCCTTTAACTATGGCTACACCTTC. This translates into CASRAFNYGYTF.

The chain joins TRBV18 to TRBJ1-1, with a possible D match to TRBD1 (5 bases). The CDR3 extends over 16 amino acids. Germline-derived CDR1 and CDR2 are KGHSH and LQKENI. Trimming took off 3 bases at V and 3 bases at J, with 17 bases between the two ends. The CDR3 region is CASSPLLMEGYTEAFF. The CDR3 DNA follows: TGTGCCAGCTCACCCCTCCTGATGGAGGGGTACACTGAAGCTTTCTTT. The whole variable domain, filled in from reference TRBV18 and TRBJ1-1, reads NAGVMQNPRHLVRRRGQEARLRCSPMKGHSHVYWYRQLPEEGLKFMVYLQKENIIDESGMPKERFSAEFPKEGPSILRIQQVVRGDSAAYFCASSPLLMEGYTEAFFGQGTRLTVV.

The chain employs TRBV5-1 and TRBJ1-6; 11 nucleotides align to TRBD1. There are 17 residues in the CDR3. Germline CDR1 SGHRS, CDR2 YFSETQ. J gave up 7 bases and V 0 bases, and 6 bases lay outside the gene matches. CDR3 sequence: CASSLGSRDRGNSPLHF. In DNA, the CDR3 is TGCGCCAGCAGCTTGGGGTCAAGGGACAGGGGGAATTCACCCCTCCACTTT.

The J gene is TRBJ1-2, the V gene TRBV4-1; 9 positions match TRBD1. The V and J ends lost 0 bases and 7 bases, in that order; junction bases with no gene match: 9. CDR3 size: 16 residues. Germline loops: CDR1 MGHRA, CDR2 YSYEKL. CDR3 amino acids: CASSQETALQGAGYTF. DNA for the CDR3: TGCGCCAGCAGCCAAGAAACTGCTTTACAGGGGGCTGGCTACACCTTC.

The chain uses TRBV6-5 and TRBJ1-4; a possible D gene is TRBD1 (5 bases). V was cut by 3 bases and J by 4 bases, with 15 bases left in between. CDR3 length equals 16 residues. Germline-derived CDR1 and CDR2 are MNHEY and SVGAGI. CDR3 loop: CASSYRSGLSNEKLFF. CDR3 nucleotide sequence: TGTGCCAGCAGTTATCGGTCGGGACTGAGTAATGAAAAACTGTTTTTT.

The V and J genes are TRBV28 and TRBJ2-7, with 7 bases identical to TRBD2. V shed 3 bases, J shed 4 bases, and the junction held 9 bases outside the gene matches. The CDR3 contains 15 residues. Germline CDR1 is MDHEN and CDR2 is SYDVKM. CDR3 nucleotides: TGTGCCAGCAGTTTCGGTACTAGCGTCTTTTACGAGCAGTACTTC. This sequence encodes CASSFGTSVFYEQYF.

This clone was found a few times. Other DNA sequences from this sample encode an identical CDR3 as well. The chain is built from TRBV5-1 and TRBJ1-4, with a tentative D call TRBD1 (5 bases). This CDR3 is built from 15 residues. CDR1 is SGHRS and CDR2 is YFSETQ in the germline V gene. V lost 0 bases to trimming and J lost 5 bases, with 11 bases between them. The CDR3 sequence is CASSLVGQGNEKLFF. The CDR3 region has the DNA TGCGCCAGCAGCTTGGTGGGGCAAGGGAATGAAAAACTGTTTTTT.

The V and J genes are TRBV18 and TRBJ1-5, with 8 bases matching TRBD1. The germline gives CDR1 KGHSH, CDR2 LQKENI. The CDR3 spans 14 residues. V was pared by 3 bases and J by 7 bases, with 5 bases of the junction left unmatched. The CDR3 spells CASSPDRGGQPQHF. CDR3 nucleotide sequence: TGTGCCAGCTCACCCGACAGGGGTGGCCAGCCCCAGCATTTT.